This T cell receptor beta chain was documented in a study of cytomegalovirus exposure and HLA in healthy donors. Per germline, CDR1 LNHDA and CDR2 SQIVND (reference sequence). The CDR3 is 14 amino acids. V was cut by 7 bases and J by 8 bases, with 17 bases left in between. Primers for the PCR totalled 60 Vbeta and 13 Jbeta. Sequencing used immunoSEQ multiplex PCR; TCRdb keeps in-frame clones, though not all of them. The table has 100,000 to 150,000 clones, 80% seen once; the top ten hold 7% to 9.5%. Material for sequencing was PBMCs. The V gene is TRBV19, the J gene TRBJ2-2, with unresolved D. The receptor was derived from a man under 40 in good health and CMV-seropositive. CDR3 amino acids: CASNQRPPAGELFF. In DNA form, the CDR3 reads TGTGCCAGTAACCAGCGCCCTCCTGCTGGGGAGCTGTTTTTT.